The source of this TCR beta chain is a study of Graves' ophthalmopathy and Graves' hyperthyroidism. Study-wide results and caveats: In blood, most expanded thyroid clonotypes above 0.001 frequency were also detected.

Germline V CDR1 and CDR2: SGHRS, YFSETQ. The ends were cut back, 0 bases at V and 0 bases at J, with 7 bases in the middle. The CDR3 is made up of 15 amino acids. RNA transcripts served as template for amplifying TCR beta CDR3 sequences. RT-PCR in the first round used HTBI primers; a second-round multiplex PCR followed. TCRdb re-called the multiplex PCR reads through MiXCR, storing one row per CDR3 protein. The table records roughly 1.1 million distinct CDR3 sequences, approximately 35% of them present only once. This clonotype was counted at least ten times. Its antigen is not identified. This TCR derives from an adult man with Graves' hyperthyroidism. The chain carries TRBV5-1 and TRBJ1-3, with D possibly being TRBD1 (5 bases). Sequencing input: peripheral blood or thyroid tissue (not recorded which). Written as DNA, the CDR3 is TGCGCCAGCAGCTTGGAAGGGGCCTCTGGAAACACCATATATTTT. It yields the protein CASSLEGASGNTIYF.